This section outlines one T cell receptor beta chain sequence together with its context. It has no known antigen specificity. Base qualities are not provided; no much larger clone lies one nucleotide away. This sample is part of a study of shared clonotypes between healthy human individuals (dated by TCRdb to the early 2020s). Some background on the complete study: The cohort included three men and two women between 18 and 49 years of age. For each donor, CD4 naive and CD4 memory were each given three plates, CD8 naive was given two plates, and CD8 memory was given one plate. To estimate repertoire size and how much clonotypes are shared between individuals, the study performed deep sequencing of blood TCR repertoires from roughly five healthy adults. To increase sequencing depth and limit assay-specific biases, TCR repertoire library preparation and sequencing were carried out by different laboratories using diverse techniques. Each donor's leukapheresis produced roughly between roughly 0.85 and 9.5 billion PBMCs. Overall study results and their limits: Based on pairwise subsampling, the degree of clonotype sharing among donors was expected to be affected by sequencing depth. Rarefaction of sorted-subset datasets indicated incomplete sequencing despite the large sequencing depth. Clonotypes shared by all four sorted-subset donors showed higher generation probabilities than non-shared clonotypes. Because the study included a small number of donors, the genetic and exposure-history diversity represented was limited. Naive subsets generally had larger estimated clonotype richness than memory subsets did. About 5% of naive CD4, approximately 3.7% of naive CD8, approximately 2% of memory CD4, and approximately 0.39% of memory CD8 clonotypes were shared across four donors. Only blood was sampled, and tissue TCR repertoires likely differ from those in blood.

CD8 naive samples were obtained by positive selection for CCR7 among CD45RO-negative cells, yielding a CD45RA+CCR7+ population from which TemRA cells were excluded. Healthy HIV-negative adults with no recently reported acute infections or vaccinations were included as donors. Every donor was a Caucasian adult living in Nashville, Tennessee, USA. After blood collection by leukapheresis, PBMCs were isolated using Ficoll-Histopaque density gradient centrifugation and then cryopreserved in the vapor phase of liquid nitrogen. Purity and quantity of every magnetically sorted T cell population were checked by analytical flow cytometry. From each sorted fraction, genomic DNA was isolated and quantified by UV absorbance on a Nanodrop 2000c. Using the deep immunoSEQ assay, TCR CDR3 regions were amplified from genomic DNA by multiplex PCR. For each cell subset, the extracted genomic DNA was distributed evenly across all wells of several immunoSEQ 96-well plates, and each plate served as one replicate. For sorted subsets, each replicate PCR was loaded with 150 to 250 ng genomic DNA, equivalent to 30,000 or so T cell genomes. The purified libraries were quantified using a Qubit 3.0 fluorometer, sized with a Bioanalyzer 2100, and then quantified again using the KAPA Library Quantification kit. A separate single-read 150-cycle Illumina NextSeq 550 flow cell was used to sequence each immunoSEQ 96-well plate. The study's own analysis went as follows. Because only junctional sequences without quality scores were contained in the immunoSEQ output, filtering matching that applied to full-length reads could not be performed. Sequences were annotated with PyIR, a Python wrapper for IgBLAST v1.9, using IMGT germline references to assign V/J genes and CDR3. Reads were filtered out if the reads had weak V/J assignments (E-value above 1e-6), no CDR3, stop codons, out-of-frame junctions, or ambiguous translated residues. V3J clonotypes were defined as sequences sharing an identical inferred V gene, J gene, and CDR3 amino acid sequence. Percentage overlap between repertoires was calculated by dividing the number of shared unique clonotypes by the size of the smaller repertoire. Three approaches were used to assess repertoire richness: RTK rarefaction, the Chao1 estimator, and Recon v2.1 estimates of unobserved clonotypes. OLGA was used to compute generation probabilities for all TCRbeta clonotypes that the gDNA method yielded from a few donors. TCRdb limited this immuneACCESS table to in-frame rearrangements with V and J called. A share of clones is missing; checked studies link under half to unresolved V genes, and the rest is unexplained. V and J calls and clone size follow that table, whereas D and trimming were derived from the DNA. The sample table shows about 2 million clones, and about 95% are seen once. The ten largest clonotypes hold around 1.1% of the sample.

The CDR3 numbers 15 residues from cysteine through phenylalanine. Just the 45-base CDR3 DNA is kept, in frame starting at base 1. In the germline V gene (reference sequence), CDR1 corresponds to SGHNT and CDR2 to YYREEE. Germline trimming: 2 bases from V, 6 bases from J; junction bases outside gene matches: 5. The clonotype was recovered from a man between 18 and 29 years old in good health. The rearranged chain carries TRBV5-4 and TRBJ2-2, and TRBD1 matches 9 of the central bases. Source material: naive CD8+ T cells sorted from blood. This sample's cell subset or site label indicates: CD45RA+CCR7+. At the DNA level, the sequence is TGTGCCAGCAGCTTTCCGGGACAGGGTGCCGGGGAGCTGTTTTTT. Protein translation: CASSFPGQGAGELFF.